This TCR beta chain was obtained from a study of T cell repertoires in cytomegalovirus infection. V was trimmed by 7 bases and J by 3 bases, leaving 7 bases between them. Looked up from germline, CDR1 is MDHEN and CDR2 is SYDVKM. The CDR3 consists of 11 residues. This clonotype was picked up many times. TCRdb redid the calling of the reads with MiXCR, one entry per CDR3 protein. The data show approximately 170,000 distinct CDR3 sequences, approximately 15% seen once. The rearrangement links TRBV28 to TRBJ2-7, with D unresolved. The sequenced material came from PBMCs. This TCR was recovered from a human donor in good health (CMV status not recorded). Some clones in this sample may be carry-over from other donors' samples. This CDR3 reads CASNGRYEQYF. For the CDR3, the DNA is TGTGCCAGCAACGGACGCTACGAGCAGTACTTC.